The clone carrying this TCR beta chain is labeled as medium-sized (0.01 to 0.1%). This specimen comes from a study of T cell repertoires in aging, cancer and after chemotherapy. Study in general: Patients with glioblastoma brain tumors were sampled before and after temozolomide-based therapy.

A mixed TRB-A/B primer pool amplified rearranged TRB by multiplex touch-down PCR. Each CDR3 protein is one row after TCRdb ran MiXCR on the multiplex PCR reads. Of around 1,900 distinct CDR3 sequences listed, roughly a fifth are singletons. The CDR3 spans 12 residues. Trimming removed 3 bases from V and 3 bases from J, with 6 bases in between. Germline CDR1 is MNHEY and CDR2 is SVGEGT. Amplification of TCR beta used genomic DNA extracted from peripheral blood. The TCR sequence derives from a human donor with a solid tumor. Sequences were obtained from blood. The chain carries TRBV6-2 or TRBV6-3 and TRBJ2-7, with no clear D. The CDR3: CASSYVGYEQYF. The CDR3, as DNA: TGTGCCAGCAGTTATGTGGGCTACGAGCAGTACTTC.